A single TCR beta chain is shown here with its context. TCRdb's copy holds only in-frame clones and misses some; the assay was immunoSEQ multiplex PCR. The sample lists roughly 56,000 clones, almost 85% occurring once. These data are taken from a study of PD-L1 blockade in urothelial cancer. CDR1 and CDR2 (germline): MGHRA, YSYEKL. The trim removed 4 bases at V and 1 base at J, leaving 6 bases unmatched. The CDR3 extends over 17 amino acids. The sequencing here drew on PBMCs, taken around atezolizumab (anti-PD-L1) treatment. The receptor's source is a man aged 65 to 85 with urothelial cancer. The rearrangement uses TRBV4-1 and TRBJ2-2, with TRBD2 identical over 10 bases. As DNA, the CDR3 is TGCGCCAGCAGCCCCACAGCGGGAGGGAGGAACACCGGGGAGCTGTTTTTT. As protein: CASSPTAGGRNTGELFF.